The clone carrying this TCR beta chain was observed many times. This sample is drawn from a study of Graves' ophthalmopathy and Graves' hyperthyroidism. Hyperthyroidism patients, aged 18 to 65, were newly diagnosed, under 2 months' duration. V gave up 1 base and J gave up 0 bases, with 9 bases separating them. The CDR3 loop spans 15 amino acids. Germline CDR1 and CDR2: SEHNR and FQNEAQ (reference sequence). Amplifying from RNA transcripts, the study obtained TCR beta CDR3 regions. Second-round multiplex PCR came after a first-round RT-PCR that employed HTBI primers. TCRdb called the multiplex PCR reads again in MiXCR, with one record for every CDR3 protein. The table includes over 500,000 distinct CDR3 sequences, approximately 22% detected once.

This TCR was sampled from a woman between 18 and 29 years old with stable Graves' hyperthyroidism. Some clones in this sample may be carry-over from other donors' samples. Sequenced sample: peripheral blood. The rearrangement uses TRBV7-9 and TRBJ1-2; D is possibly TRBD1 (6 bases). CDR3 nucleotides: TGTGCCAGCAGCTTAGGCTGGACAGCTAACTATGGCTACACCTTC. This translates into CASSLGWTANYGYTF.